Reported below is one T cell receptor beta chain. As yet, its antigen is unknown. V dropped 1 base and J dropped 3 bases, with 7 bases sitting between them. This CDR3 spans 14 amino acids. CDR1 is GTSNPN, CDR2 SVGIG, per germline (reference sequence). This sample stems from a study of a mutant IDH1 vaccine in newly diagnosed glioma. Time point reported: week 5, during vaccination. Doses comprised 300 ug of mutant IDH1 20-mer peptide each, plus topical imiquimod. Measured with immunoSEQ multiplex PCR; TCRdb has only the in-frame clones, and not every one. The sample carries roughly 50,000 clones, about three quarters recorded once.

This clonotype was obtained from a woman between 40 and 55 years old with glioma. The sample in question was PBMCs, obtained from a glioma patient whose treatment included an IDH1 peptide vaccine. The chain is built from TRBV30 and TRBJ1-6; no clear D. CDR3 region: CAWSGAVYNSPLHF. In DNA form, the CDR3 reads TGTGCCTGGAGTGGGGCAGTCTATAATTCACCCCTCCACTTT.